One sample yielded the 4 T cell receptor beta chains listed below, sequenced in a study of OX40 agonist ivuxolimab in advanced cancers. Sequenced by immunoSEQ multiplex PCR; TCRdb stores in-frame clones only, minus some. The table includes 55,000 to 70,000 clones, roughly 88% detected once. Source: CD4+ or CD8+ T cells sorted from blood, taken in a trial of the OX40 agonist ivuxolimab. The receptors originated from an adult with an advanced solid tumor such as melanoma, head and neck, liver or kidney cancer.

About this clone: The identical CDR3 is also encoded by other nucleotide sequences in the sample. The gene calls are TRBV18 and TRBJ1-1; tentative D call: TRBD1 (5 bases). Germline assignment: CDR1 KGHSH and CDR2 LQKENI. V lost 1 base, J lost 3 bases, and 6 bases lay in between. This CDR3 is 13 amino acids long. CDR3: CASSPRGDTEAFF. The CDR3 bases are TGTGCCAGCTCACCACGGGGGGACACTGAAGCTTTCTTT.

This clone was recorded only once. V usage is TRBV4-2 and J usage is TRBJ2-3; D might be TRBD2 (6 bases). In germline, CDR1 is LGHNA, CDR2 YNFKEQ. The CDR3 length is 13 residues. V shed 4 bases and J shed 11 bases, with 16 bases lying between them. CDR3 DNA sequence: TGTGCCAGCAGCCCCCTCGGAGAGGGACTGCAGTATTTT. Protein sequence: CASSPLGEGLQYF.

The chain links TRBV5-1 to TRBJ2-7; no reliable D call. CDR1 is SGHRS, CDR2 YFSETQ, per germline. V was clipped by 4 bases and J by 3 bases, with 17 bases between them. This CDR3 spans 15 amino acids. CDR3 amino acids: CASSGGRHTLYEQYF. DNA for the CDR3: TGCGCCAGCAGCGGCGGACGGCATACCCTCTACGAGCAGTACTTC.

The rearrangement links TRBV30 to TRBJ2-5; 7 nucleotides agree with TRBD2. CDR3 size: 15 residues. The germline V gene encodes CDR1 GTSNPN and CDR2 SVGIG (reference sequence). The V gene end was trimmed by 5 bases and the J gene end by 0 bases; junction bases not matched to a gene: 9. Here the CDR3 DNA reads TGTGCCTGGGTCGGCGGGAGCGTAAACCAAGAGACCCAGTACTTC. It encodes CAWVGGSVNQETQYF.